This record covers a single TCR beta chain. What it binds is not known. The CDR3 is 12 residues long. Germline CDR1 and CDR2: SGHNT and YENEEA. V lost 5 bases to trimming and J lost 8 bases, with 11 bases between them. This entry comes from a study of beta chain features in type 1 diabetes. Study findings and constraints: TCRB CDR3s from Type 1 diabetes patients were moderately but significantly shorter in all four CD4+ subsets. Healthy donors had naive, central memory and Treg TCRB repertoires that appeared less similar than those seen among patients.

The study reverse transcribed the entire isolated RNA, so it sequenced expressed TCRB transcripts. Clones were sequenced by immunoSEQ multiplex PCR, and TCRdb holds only the in-frame ones, with some missing. The profile shows 330,000 or so clones, 15% to 20% of them singletons. The TCR comes from a woman aged 18-29 years in good health. V gene TRBV11-3 combines with J gene TRBJ2-3, with TRBD2 as a possible D gene (6 bases). Input material: naive CD4+ T cells from blood. The CDR3 spells CASSPGRGTQYF. CDR3 nucleotide sequence: TGTGCCAGCAGCCCCGGGCGGGGTACGCAGTATTTT.